A selection of T cell receptor beta chains follows, all from one sample in a study of cytomegalovirus exposure and HLA in healthy donors. The protocol was immunoSEQ multiplex PCR, while the TCRdb copy is restricted to in-frame clones and leaves out a portion. This sample carries approximately 200,000 clones, 79% of them seen once, and the ten largest clones take more than 1.5%. The sample taken for sequencing was PBMCs. The receptors here all came from a girl under 18 in good health and CMV-seropositive. The CDR3 runs from the conserved cysteine through the conserved F or W.

TRBV11-2	TRBJ2-1	CASRGGARNEQFF
TRBV19	TRBJ2-2	CASSISRGQVATGELFF
TRBV5-5	TRBJ2-7	CASSYTRQGMNEQYF
TRBV5-1	TRBJ2-7	CASSPISFDEQYF
TRBV5-4	TRBJ2-5	CASSLPLAGAKETQYF
TRBV27	TRBJ1-1	CASKVGASAEAFF
TRBV6-1	TRBJ1-3	CASSDDSPTIYF
TRBV7-9	TRBJ1-1	CASGETGTEAFF
TRBV11-2	TRBJ2-7	CASSTVQYEQYF
TRBV29-1	TRBJ2-1	CSGLAWSNEQFF
TRBV5-1	TRBJ2-2	CASSFENPSTGELFF
TRBV20-1	TRBJ2-1	CSGGLNEQFF
TRBV4-3	TRBJ1-1	CASSPTGGLNTEAFF
TRBV11-2	TRBJ2-5	CASSQALNSETQYF
TRBV5-6	TRBJ1-1	CASSLEGPLGFRTEAFF
TRBV5-1	TRBJ1-2	CASSLSLSYGYTF
TRBV5-6	TRBJ2-5	CASVLAGGYETQYF
TRBV7-9	TRBJ1-1	CASSPTSGGAFF
TRBV7-9	TRBJ2-3	CASSLSIAGGHTDTQYF
TRBV7-2	TRBJ1-4	CASSLVWDRGEGVSEKLFF
TRBV7-8	TRBJ1-4	CASSLVFGDGKLFF
TRBV5-1	TRBJ2-5	CASSSGLAGGYETQYF
TRBV18	TRBJ1-3	CASRGTGGTGNTIYF
TRBV7-9	TRBJ2-2	CASSLVESTGELFF
TRBV2	TRBJ2-5	CAGGWAGGETQYF
TRBV5-1	TRBJ2-2	CASRAGTGVTGELFF
TRBV27	TRBJ1-6	CASSPDRGYNSPLHF
TRBV5-8	TRBJ2-2	CASSQNGLPTGELFF
TRBV19	TRBJ1-1	CASSSQGQGGTEAFF
TRBV4-1	TRBJ2-1	CASSQLRAKDEQFF
TRBV4-3	TRBJ2-5	CASRRVDGLGETQYF
TRBV7-2	TRBJ1-1	CASTPTGTTEAFF
TRBV2	TRBJ2-7	CASIRREGAEQYF
TRBV4-1	TRBJ1-1	CASSPRAGVGTEAFF
TRBV6-5	TRBJ1-4	CASSYGTGDAEKLFF
TRBV6-1	TRBJ2-7	CASSVTGHSYEQYF
TRBV11-2	TRBJ1-1	CASSTTGGTAFF
TRBV19	TRBJ1-4	CASNMGDRGQSEEKLFF
TRBV5-1	TRBJ2-7	CASSAVDSTYEQYF
TRBV6-5	TRBJ2-2	CASSLQGPGELFF
TRBV5-4	TRBJ2-1	CASSSSPGYEQFF
TRBV9	TRBJ2-7	CASSHSGGAFEQYF
TRBV6-5	TRBJ2-5	CASSRLAGVETQYF
TRBV27	TRBJ2-3	CASSPQGPYPDTQYF
TRBV6-1	TRBJ1-5	CASSEAGGVQPQHF
TRBV27	TRBJ2-1	CASSLSRLAGLEQFF
TRBV30	TRBJ2-1	CAWTPSYNEQFF
TRBV18	TRBJ2-6	CASSPGTGLAGANVLTF
TRBV11-2	TRBJ1-2	CASSPPTQGPYGYTF
TRBV4-1	TRBJ2-7	CASSQILTGAGQYEQYF
TRBV4-3	TRBJ2-7	CASSQGRTSGIEQYF
TRBV5-4	TRBJ2-3	CASNMGGATSGARGPQYF
TRBV18	TRBJ1-5	CASSPQGQGWQPQHF
TRBV27	TRBJ1-5	CASSLSGASAQHF